Ten or more counts support the clone carrying this TCR beta chain. Its antigen is unidentified. This sample stems from a study of regulatory T cells in long-lasting Graves disease. Study-wide results and caveats: Limited sample numbers may have lowered accuracy. Segments TRBV28, TRBJ1-2 and TRBJ2-5 showed preferential usage in persistent disease.

For TCR beta, libraries came from iRepertoire HTBI primers and Arm-PCR of CDR3 regions. TCRdb used MiXCR to reprocess the multiplex PCR reads, holding one entry per CDR3 protein. The top ten clones hold around 12% of a sample with 530,000 or so distinct CDR3 sequences, 15% to 20% of them seen once. The CDR3 runs to 13 residues. After removal of 9 bases from V and 2 bases from J, the junction contained 1 base not matched to a gene. Germline CDR1 reads LNHDA; CDR2 reads SQIVND (reference sequence). Time point noted: newly diagnosed GD, antithyroid drugs for less than 3 months. RNA from PBMCs was the source of the TCR library. Blood from the periphery, nine milliliters in all, was drawn into EDTA tubes. These data also featured in a second study, about T cells in Graves' hyperthyroidism and ophthalmopathy. From that paper: An absence of ophthalmopathy progression within 18 months meant stable Graves' hyperthyroidism.

Sample: peripheral blood mononuclear cells (PBMCs), taken at new diagnosis, from a patient treated with antithyroid drugs. The rearrangement uses TRBV19 and TRBJ2-7, with 13 positions matching TRBD2. The TCR comes from a man between 18 and 29 years old with Graves disease. In nucleotides, the CDR3 is TGTGCCAGCGGACTAGCGGGAGCCTACGAGCAGTACTTC. It is translated as CASGLAGAYEQYF.